This T cell receptor beta chain is drawn from a study of CD8+ T cells in alopecia areata. A remark on this clone: Its antigen is unidentified.

Isolated RNA was reverse transcribed into cDNA used as the sequencing template. The repertoire was sequenced with immunoSEQ multiplex PCR; TCRdb's copy has only in-frame clones and lacks some. The sample holds some 110,000 clones, 55% to 80% seen once. Sorted out of PBMCs were CD4+ T cells and CD8+ T cells. CDR3 length: 12 residues. The germline V gene encodes CDR1 SEHNR and CDR2 FQNEAQ (reference sequence). Trimming stripped 4 bases from V and 8 bases from J, with 6 bases between. Broader study findings: Scalp sequencing also captures normal skin's resident alphabeta T cells. Normal scalp showed lower clonality than lesional scalp, especially alopecia totalis/universalis.

This TCR derives from a human donor in good health. Sequencing was done on a sample of CD4+ T cells sorted from blood. The chain couples TRBV7-9 to TRBJ1-6, with a weak D call TRBD1 (5 bases). The CDR3 here is CASSSTDSPLHF. The CDR3 coding sequence is TGTGCCAGCAGCTCGACAGATTCACCCCTCCACTTT.